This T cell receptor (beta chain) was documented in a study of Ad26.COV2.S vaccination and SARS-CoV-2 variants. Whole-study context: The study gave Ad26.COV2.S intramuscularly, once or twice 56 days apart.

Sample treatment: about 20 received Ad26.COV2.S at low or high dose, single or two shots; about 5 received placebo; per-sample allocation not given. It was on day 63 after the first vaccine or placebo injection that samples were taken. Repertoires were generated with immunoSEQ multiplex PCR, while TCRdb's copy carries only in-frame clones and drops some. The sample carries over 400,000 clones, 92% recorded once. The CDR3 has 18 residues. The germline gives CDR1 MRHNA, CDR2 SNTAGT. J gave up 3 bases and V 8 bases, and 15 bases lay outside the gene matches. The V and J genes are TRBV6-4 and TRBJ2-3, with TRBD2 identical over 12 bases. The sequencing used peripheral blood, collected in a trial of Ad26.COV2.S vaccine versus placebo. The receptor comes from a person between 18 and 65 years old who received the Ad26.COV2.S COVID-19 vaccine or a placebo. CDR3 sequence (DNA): TGTGCCAGCCGACCGGGACAGGAGACTAGCGGGGGAACAGATACGCAGTATTTT. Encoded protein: CASRPGQETSGGTDTQYF.